The sequence of this T cell receptor beta chain was determined in a study of control samples from healthy donors and cancer patients. Profiling relied on immunoSEQ multiplex PCR, and the TCRdb table lists in-frame clones only, not all of them. The sample shows fewer than 200,000 clones, just over 90% of them seen only once. The V gene lost 2 bases and the J gene lost 3 bases, with 13 bases spanning the gap. CDR3 length equals 16 residues. Germline-derived CDR1 and CDR2 are LNHDA and SQIVND (reference sequence). This sequence was found in a man younger than 45 in good health. The chain carries TRBV19 and TRBJ2-2, with D maybe TRBD2 (6 bases). Sequencing used blood. The CDR3 loop reads CASSISREFYTGELFF. DNA for the CDR3: TGTGCCAGTAGTATATCACGGGAGTTCTACACCGGGGAGCTGTTTTTT.